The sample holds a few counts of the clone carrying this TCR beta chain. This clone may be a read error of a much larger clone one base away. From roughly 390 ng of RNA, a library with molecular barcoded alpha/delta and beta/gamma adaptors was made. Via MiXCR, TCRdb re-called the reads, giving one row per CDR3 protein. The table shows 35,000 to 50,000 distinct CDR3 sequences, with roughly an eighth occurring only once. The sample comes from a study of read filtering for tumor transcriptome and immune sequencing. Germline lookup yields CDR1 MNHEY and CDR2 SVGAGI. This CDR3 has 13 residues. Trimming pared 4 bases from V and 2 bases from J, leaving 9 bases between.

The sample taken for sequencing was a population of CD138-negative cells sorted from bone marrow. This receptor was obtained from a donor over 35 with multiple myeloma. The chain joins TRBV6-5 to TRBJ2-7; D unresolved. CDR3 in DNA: TGTGCCAGCAGTTCCCCAGGAGCCTACGAGCAGTACTTC. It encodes CASSSPGAYEQYF.